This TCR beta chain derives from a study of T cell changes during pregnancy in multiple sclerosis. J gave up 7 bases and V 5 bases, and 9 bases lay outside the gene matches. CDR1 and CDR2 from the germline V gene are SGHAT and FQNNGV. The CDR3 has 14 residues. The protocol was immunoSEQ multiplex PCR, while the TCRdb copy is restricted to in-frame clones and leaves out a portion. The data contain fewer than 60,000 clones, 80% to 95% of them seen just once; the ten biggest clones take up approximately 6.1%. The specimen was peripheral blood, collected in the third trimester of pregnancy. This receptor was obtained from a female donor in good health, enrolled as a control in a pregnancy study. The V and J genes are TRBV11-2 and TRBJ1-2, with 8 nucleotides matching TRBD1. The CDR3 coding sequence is TGTGCCAGCAGCCTACAGGGGGTACGCGGTGGCTACACCTTC. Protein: CASSLQGVRGGYTF.